A single sample gave rise to the 23 T cell receptor beta chains below, sequenced in a study of cytomegalovirus exposure and HLA in healthy donors. Amplification used 60 Vbeta primers and 13 Jbeta primers. Here immunoSEQ multiplex PCR was the method, and the copy in TCRdb shows in-frame clones only, minus some. The sample has under 200,000 clones; roughly 88% are singletons. Source material: PBMCs. The receptor set was obtained from a man between 18 and 29 years old in good health and CMV-seropositive.

V gene TRBV14 combines with J gene TRBJ2-5; D uncertain. The DNA end is a closer match to TRBJ2-7, so the J assignment may be wrong. Germline CDR1 reads SGHDN; CDR2 reads FVKESK. The CDR3 has 14 residues. This CDR3 reads CASSPLFGLIEQYF. As DNA, the CDR3 is TGTGCCAGCAGCCCGTTGTTTGGGCTGATCGAGCAGTACTTC.

The rearrangement uses TRBV6-5 and TRBJ2-3; TRBD2 agrees at 9 bases. Germline loops: CDR1 MNHEY, CDR2 SVGAGI. After removal of 4 bases from V and 1 base from J, the junction contained 6 bases not matched to a gene. This CDR3 contains 16 residues. The CDR3 nucleotides are TGTGCCAGCAGTTCAAGACTAGCGGAACGCACAGATACGCAGTATTTT. Amino acids: CASSSRLAERTDTQYF.

The CDR3 DNA reads TGTGCCTGGAGTCAGGCGAACACTGAAGCTTTCTTT. Its protein is CAWSQANTEAFF. The chain is built from TRBV30 and TRBJ1-1; D ambiguous. CDR1 GTSNPN and CDR2 SVGIG come from the germline V gene (reference sequence). V lost 2 bases and J lost 1, with 5 bases in between. CDR3 length: 12 amino acids.

J is TRBJ2-5 and V is TRBV5-1; 11 bases fit TRBD1. The J call may be in error: the DNA end matches TRBJ2-7 better. Germline V gives CDR1 SGHRS, CDR2 YFSETQ. The CDR3 has 17 amino acids. CDR3 sequence reads: CASSVRTGGDATYEQYF. The CDR3 region has the DNA TGCGCCAGCAGCGTCAGGACAGGGGGCGATGCTACCTACGAGCAGTACTTC.

The genes are TRBV27 and TRBJ2-4, with a tentative D call TRBD1 (6 bases). V dropped 6 bases and J dropped 11 bases, with 17 bases sitting between them. This CDR3 spans 13 amino acids. Germline CDR1 is MNHEY and CDR2 is SMNVEV (reference sequence). CDR3 bases: TGTGCCAGCAGGACAACAGGGACCTCTGTTCAGTACTTC. It codes for CASRTTGTSVQYF.

The genes are TRBV18 and TRBJ2-5; D is possibly TRBD2 (5 bases). Looked up from germline, CDR1 is KGHSH and CDR2 is LQKENI. The ends were cut back, 1 base at V and 5 bases at J, with 11 bases in the middle. The CDR3 is 14 amino acids. In DNA form, the CDR3 reads TGTGCCAGCTCACCACAGCACGGCGGGGAGACCCAGTACTTC. Translating it yields CASSPQHGGETQYF.

The J gene is TRBJ1-2, the V gene TRBV4-3; 10 bases map to TRBD1. Germline assignment: CDR1 LGHNA and CDR2 YSLEER. This CDR3 is built from 16 residues. The J segment lost 8 bases and the V segment lost 0 bases, leaving 9 bases of the junction unmatched. The CDR3 is CASSQDWRQGARGYTF. The CDR3 bases are TGCGCCAGCAGCCAAGATTGGAGACAGGGGGCGCGAGGCTACACCTTC.

The rearrangement joins TRBV5-6 to TRBJ1-6, with a tentative D call TRBD1 (5 bases). The V gene's germline CDR1 is SGHDT and CDR2 YYEEEE. CDR3 length: 17 residues. The V end was cut by 0 bases, the J end by 0 bases, with 10 bases between. CDR3 protein: CASSLDRWSSYNSPLHF. As DNA, the CDR3 is TGTGCCAGCAGCTTGGACAGGTGGAGCTCCTATAATTCACCCCTCCACTTT.

The chain is built from TRBV27 and TRBJ2-5; 7 bases agree with TRBD1. Trimming removed 8 bases from V and 1 base from J; junction bases left unmatched: 7. The CDR3 is made up of 14 amino acids. Germline V CDR1 and CDR2: MNHEY, SMNVEV (reference sequence). In DNA, the CDR3 is TGTGCCAGCCGCAGGGGGACACTCCAAGAGACCCAGTACTTC. Translated, it gives CASRRGTLQETQYF.

The chain links TRBV10-3 to TRBJ2-5; TRBD1 matches 7 bases. With the DNA end fitting TRBJ2-7 better, the J assignment may be wrong. The CDR3 has 15 residues. CDR1 and CDR2 from the germline V gene are ENHRY and SYGVKD. The CDR3 nucleotides are TGTGCCATCAGTGAGTCGTACAGGGGAGCTCTCGAGCAGTACTTC. Its translation: CAISESYRGALEQYF.

This chain links TRBV30 with TRBJ2-3, with D unresolved. Germline CDR1 GTSNPN, CDR2 SVGIG (reference sequence). V lost 0 bases and J 0 bases, leaving 10 bases between the germline ends. This CDR3 is 15 amino acids long. CDR3 residues: CAWSVHGGSTDTQYF. The CDR3 DNA sequence: TGTGCCTGGAGTGTACATGGCGGTAGCACAGATACGCAGTATTTT.

This chain joins TRBV18 and TRBJ1-3, with no clear D. Germline assignment: CDR1 KGHSH and CDR2 LQKENI. V was trimmed by 2 bases and J by 1 base, leaving 9 bases between them. The CDR3 is 15 residues long. In DNA, the CDR3 is TGTGCCAGCTCACCATTTGAGGGTTCTGGAAACACCATATATTTT. Its protein product is CASSPFEGSGNTIYF.

Within the sample, this clone is medium-sized (0.01 to 0.1%). The genes are TRBV29-1 and TRBJ1-1, with a weak D call TRBD1 (5 bases). Deletions cut 7 bases from V and 4 bases from J, with 13 bases between. The V gene's germline CDR1 is SQVTM and CDR2 ANQGSEA. The CDR3 consists of 12 residues. CDR3 loop: CSAPDQGTEAFF. The CDR3 coding sequence is TGCAGCGCCCCTGACCAGGGCACTGAAGCTTTCTTT.

The chain links TRBV2 to TRBJ2-7, with D possibly TRBD1 on 5 matching bases. With 2 bases removed from V and 3 bases from J, the gap between germline ends came to 11 bases. The germline V gene has CDR1 SNHLY and CDR2 FYNNEI. The CDR3 is made up of 14 amino acids. The CDR3 coding sequence is TGTGCCAGCAGTGAACAGGGTAATTTCTACGAGCAGTACTTC. This sequence encodes CASSEQGNFYEQYF.

The V and J genes are TRBV5-4 and TRBJ1-2; unclear D gene. Per germline, CDR1 SGHNT and CDR2 YYREEE (reference sequence). This CDR3 comprises 13 residues. Trimming removed 1 base from V and 5 bases from J, with 9 bases in between. CDR3 protein: CASSLPPGYGYTF. The CDR3 nucleotides read TGTGCCAGCAGCTTGCCCCCCGGGTATGGCTACACCTTC.

The gene calls are TRBV4-3 and TRBJ1-1; D uncertain. Germline CDR1 LGHNA, CDR2 YSLEER. The CDR3 extends over 13 amino acids. V was pared by 0 bases and J by 4 bases, with 6 bases between. The CDR3 DNA is TGCGCCAGCAGCCAAGATAGGAGCACTGAAGCTTTCTTT. Residues: CASSQDRSTEAFF.

The chain is built from TRBV10-3 and TRBJ1-2; maybe TRBD1 (5 bases). This CDR3 spans 13 amino acids. V was cut by 2 bases and J by 2 bases, with 6 bases left in between. Germline V gene sequence: CDR1 ENHRY, CDR2 SYGVKD. CDR3 amino acids: CAISETGNYGYTF. The CDR3 DNA reads as TGTGCCATCAGTGAGACAGGAAACTATGGCTACACCTTC.

This clone was detected once. The V and J genes are TRBV4-1 and TRBJ2-5, with D possibly matching TRBD2 (5 bases). CDR1 is MGHRA and CDR2 is YSYEKL in the germline V gene. V was cut by 0 bases and J by 1 base, with 15 bases left in between. The CDR3 totals 17 residues. In nucleotides, the CDR3 is TGCGCCAGCAGCCAAGATGCCCCCGGAGGCCTCCAAGAGACCCAGTACTTC. It translates to CASSQDAPGGLQETQYF.

This sequence joins TRBV15 and TRBJ1-3; 7 bases align to TRBD1. The CDR3 has 17 amino acids. Germline V gives CDR1 LNHNV, CDR2 YYDKDF (reference sequence). With 3 bases clipped from V and 4 bases from J, the junction kept 12 bases outside the gene matches. Here the CDR3 reads CATSRSATGTAGNTIYF. DNA of the CDR3: TGTGCCACCAGCAGGTCCGCGACAGGGACCGCCGGAAACACCATATATTTT.

J is TRBJ2-5 and V is TRBV6-8; a weak D match, TRBD1 (5 bases). CDR1 MNHGY and CDR2 SAAAGT come from the germline V gene. The CDR3 spans 14 residues. Trimming removed 6 bases from V and 5 bases from J, with 16 bases in between. CDR3 residues: CASRSGSGWETQYF. CDR3 in DNA: TGTGCCAGCAGGTCAGGGTCAGGATGGGAGACCCAGTACTTC.

The chain combines TRBV2 with TRBJ2-3; 8 bases fit TRBD2. The V gene end was trimmed by 4 bases and the J gene end by 1 base; junction bases not matched to a gene: 1. The CDR3 sequence is 14 residues long. Germline V lookup: CDR1 SNHLY, CDR2 FYNNEI. CDR3 sequence (DNA): TGTGCCAGCAGTGTGCGGGGGGGCACAGATACGCAGTATTTT. This translates into CASSVRGGTDTQYF. The full variable domain, completed using reference TRBV2 and TRBJ2-3, is EPEVTQTPSHQVTQMGQEVILRCVPISNHLYFYWYRQILGQKVEFLVSFYNNEISEKSEIFDDQFSVERPDGSNFTLKIRSTKLEDSAMYFCASSVRGGTDTQYFGPGTRLTVL.

The chain carries TRBV18 and TRBJ2-1, with 11 nucleotides matching TRBD2. V trimming: 1 base; J trimming: 5 bases; junction bases outside the gene matches: 1. CDR1 KGHSH and CDR2 LQKENI come from the germline V gene. The CDR3 is 15 residues long. CDR3 protein: CASSPQLAGDNEQFF. The CDR3, as DNA: TGTGCCAGCTCACCACAACTAGCGGGGGACAATGAGCAGTTCTTC.

This chain links TRBV18 with TRBJ1-2, with D unresolved. This CDR3 has 15 amino acids. The germline CDR1 and CDR2 sequences are KGHSH and LQKENI. Trimming removed 3 bases at V and 1 base at J, with 12 bases between. The chain's CDR3 is CASSPNSRDNYGYTF. CDR3 DNA: TGTGCCAGCTCACCCAATAGCCGGGATAACTATGGCTACACCTTC.